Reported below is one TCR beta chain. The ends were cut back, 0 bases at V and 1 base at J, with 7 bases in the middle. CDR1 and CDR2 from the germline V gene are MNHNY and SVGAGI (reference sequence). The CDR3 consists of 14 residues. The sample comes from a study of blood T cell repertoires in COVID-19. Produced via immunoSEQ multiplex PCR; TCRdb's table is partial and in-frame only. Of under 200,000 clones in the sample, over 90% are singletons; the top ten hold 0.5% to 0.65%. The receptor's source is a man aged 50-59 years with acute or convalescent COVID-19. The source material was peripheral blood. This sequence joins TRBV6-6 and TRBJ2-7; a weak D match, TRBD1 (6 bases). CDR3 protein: CASSYSDRSYEQYV. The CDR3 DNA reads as TGTGCCAGCAGTTACTCGGACAGATCCTACGAGCAGTACGTC.